This TCR beta chain was profiled in a study of T cells in Graves' hyperthyroidism and ophthalmopathy. Authors of the study amplified TCR beta CDR3 regions from RNA transcripts. The HTBI primer set served for first-round RT-PCR of the TCR CDR3. TCRdb passed the multiplex PCR reads through MiXCR, listing each CDR3 protein once. The data show about 570,000 distinct CDR3 sequences, under 60% seen once. Losses at the gene ends were 10 bases for V and 0 bases for J; bases not matched to a gene: 6. This CDR3 has 16 residues. The germline V gene encodes CDR1 MDHEN and CDR2 SYDVKM. This sequence originates from an adult woman with Graves' disease, either hyperthyroidism or ophthalmopathy (not recorded which). This chain joins TRBV28 and TRBJ2-6; 10 nucleotides match TRBD1. Sequenced sample: peripheral blood or thyroid tissue (not recorded which). CDR3 protein: CATGTGAISGANVLTF. In DNA form, the CDR3 reads TGTGCCACGGGGACAGGGGCTATCTCTGGGGCCAACGTCCTGACTTTC.